The entry that follows covers one T cell receptor (beta chain) sequence. Its target is not known. This same CDR3 is encoded by further DNA sequences in the sample. V lost 1 base, J lost 0 bases, and 7 bases lay in between. The CDR3 is made up of 15 amino acids. Germline V gene lookup returns CDR1 SGHTA and CDR2 FQGNSA. These data originate in a study of beta chain features in type 1 diabetes. Overall study results and limits: Naive, central memory and Treg TCRB repertoires appeared more alike in patients than in healthy donors. Diminished insertions and augmented deletions at VDJ junctions characterized type 1 diabetes patients.

CD45RO/CCR7/CD25/CD127/CD95/CD27 sorting isolated CD4+ naive, central memory, regulatory and stem cell-like memory cells. TCRB transcripts that were expressed got sequenced, as all of the isolated RNA had been reverse transcribed. Measured with immunoSEQ multiplex PCR; TCRdb has only the in-frame clones, and not every one. The sample records about 270,000 clones, around an eighth being singletons. This chain joins TRBV7-2 and TRBJ2-1; D not certain. This TCR derives from a woman aged 40-49 years in good health. The material sequenced was naive CD4+ T cells from blood. The CDR3 protein is CASSLGSSSYNEQFF. CDR3 coding DNA: TGTGCCAGCAGCTTAGGGAGTAGCTCCTACAATGAGCAGTTCTTC.